The entry that follows covers one T cell receptor (beta chain) sequence. No antigen is known for it. This record belongs to a study of identical twins. General study points: A lower insertion count was a feature of abundant cord blood beta clonotypes, with no such feature in memory repertoires.

cDNA carried unique molecular identifiers, and a universal primer site was added by template switching. TCRdb processed the 5' RACE reads anew with MiXCR; each CDR3 protein has one entry. The sample carries 1.5 million to 2 million distinct CDR3 sequences, less than 35% recorded once. V lost 4 bases, J lost 8 bases, and 19 bases lay in between. Germline V CDR1 and CDR2: LGHDT, YNNKEL (reference sequence). This CDR3 spans 15 amino acids. The chain combines TRBV3-1 with TRBJ2-3, with a tentative D call TRBD2 (5 bases). The sample consisted of cord blood. This clonotype originated in a newborn girl in good health. In DNA form, the CDR3 reads TGTGCCAGCAGCCTGCGGGTGTTAAGCGGCCCTACGCAGTATTTT. Translation: CASSLRVLSGPTQYF.